The T cell receptor beta chain described here comes from a study of cytomegalovirus exposure and HLA in healthy donors. A single count supports this clone. Its antigen remains unknown. The study ran its PCR with 60 Vbeta and 13 Jbeta primers. TCRdb keeps only in-frame clones here, not all; method: immunoSEQ multiplex PCR. This table holds 160,000 or so clones, around 75% found once. Study-level points and caveats: Trimming of TCR beta V- and J-genes showed a link, identified in a later analysis, to a missense DCLRE1C variant. Listed as cytomegalovirus-associated were 150 or so TCR beta chains.

This receptor was taken from a female donor in good health and CMV-seronegative. Specimen: PBMCs.

The CDR3 DNA is TGTGCCAGCAGCGTAGAGTGGGGGCCTTACAATGAGCAGTTCTTC. This translates into CASSVEWGPYNEQFF. The rearrangement uses TRBV9 and TRBJ2-1; a weak D match, TRBD1 (6 bases). The germline CDR1 and CDR2 sequences are SGDLS and YYNGEE. Trimming removed 0 bases from V and 4 bases from J, with 11 bases in between. The CDR3 covers 15 residues.